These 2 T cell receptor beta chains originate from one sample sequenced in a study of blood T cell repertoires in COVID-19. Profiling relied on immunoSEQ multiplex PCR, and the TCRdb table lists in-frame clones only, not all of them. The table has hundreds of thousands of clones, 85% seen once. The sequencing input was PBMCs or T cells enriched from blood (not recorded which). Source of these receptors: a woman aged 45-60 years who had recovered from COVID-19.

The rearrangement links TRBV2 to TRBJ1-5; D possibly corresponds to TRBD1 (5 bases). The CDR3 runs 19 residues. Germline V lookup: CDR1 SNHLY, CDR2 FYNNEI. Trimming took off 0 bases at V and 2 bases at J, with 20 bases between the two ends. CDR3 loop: CASSEADRFQGRGNQPQHF. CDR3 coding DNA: TGTGCCAGCAGTGAAGCCGATAGATTTCAGGGTCGTGGCAATCAGCCCCAGCATTTT.

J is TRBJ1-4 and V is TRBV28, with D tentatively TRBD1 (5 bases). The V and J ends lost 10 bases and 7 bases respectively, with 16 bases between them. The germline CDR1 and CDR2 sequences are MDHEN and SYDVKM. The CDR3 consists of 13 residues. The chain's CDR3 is CAISTEWGEKLFF. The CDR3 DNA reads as TGTGCCATTTCGACAGAGTGGGGTGAAAAACTGTTTTTT.